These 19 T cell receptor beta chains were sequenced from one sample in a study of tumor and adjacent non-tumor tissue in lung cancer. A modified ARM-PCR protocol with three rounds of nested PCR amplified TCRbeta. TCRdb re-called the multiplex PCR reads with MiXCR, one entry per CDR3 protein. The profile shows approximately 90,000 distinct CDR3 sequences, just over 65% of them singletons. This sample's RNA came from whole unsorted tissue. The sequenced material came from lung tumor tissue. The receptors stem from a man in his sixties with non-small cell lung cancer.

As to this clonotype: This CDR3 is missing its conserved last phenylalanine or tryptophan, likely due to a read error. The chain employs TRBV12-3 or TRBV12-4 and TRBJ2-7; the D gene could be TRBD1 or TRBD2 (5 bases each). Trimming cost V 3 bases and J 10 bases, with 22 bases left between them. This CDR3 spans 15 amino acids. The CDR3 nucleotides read TGTGCCAGCAGTTTCGATAGCGTTGGGGGACGTAAACAGTACTCC. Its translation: CASSFDSVGGRKQYS.

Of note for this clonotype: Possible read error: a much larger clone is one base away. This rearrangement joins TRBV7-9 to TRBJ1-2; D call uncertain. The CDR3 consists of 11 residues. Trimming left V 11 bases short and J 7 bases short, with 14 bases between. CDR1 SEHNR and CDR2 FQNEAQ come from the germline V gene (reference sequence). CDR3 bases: TGTGCCGTAGGCCCATCGGGTGGCTACACCTTC. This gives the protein CAVGPSGGYTF. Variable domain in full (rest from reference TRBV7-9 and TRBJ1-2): DTGVSQNPRHKITKRGQNVTFRCDPISEHNRLYWYRQTLGQGPEFLTYFQNEAQLEKSRLLSDRFSAERPKGSFSTLEIQRTEQGDSAMYLCAVGPSGGYTFGSGTRLTVV.

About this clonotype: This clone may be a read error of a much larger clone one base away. The CDR3 DNA reads TGTGCCAGCAGATACAGGGATGATCGGGCAGATACGCAGTATTTT. It translates to CASRYRDDRADTQYF. The rearrangement uses TRBV6-2 or TRBV6-3 and TRBJ2-3; D possibly corresponds to TRBD1 (6 bases). CDR3 length equals 15 residues. Per germline, CDR1 MNHEY and CDR2 SVGEGT. V was shortened by 6 bases and J by 4 bases, with 17 bases between the two germline ends.

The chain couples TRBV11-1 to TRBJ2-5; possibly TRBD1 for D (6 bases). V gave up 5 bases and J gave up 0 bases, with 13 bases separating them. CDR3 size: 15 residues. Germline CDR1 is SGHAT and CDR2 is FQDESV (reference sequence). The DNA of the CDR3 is TGTGCCAGCAGCAAAGACAGGTTGGACCAAGAGACCCAGTACTTC. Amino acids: CASSKDRLDQETQYF.

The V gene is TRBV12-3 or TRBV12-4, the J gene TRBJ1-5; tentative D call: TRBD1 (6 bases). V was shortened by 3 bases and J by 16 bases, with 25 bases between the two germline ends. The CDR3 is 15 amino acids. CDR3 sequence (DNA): TGTGCCAGCAGTTTGGCCAGGGGACGCAATAAGCCCCGACATTTT. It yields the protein CASSLARGRNKPRHF.

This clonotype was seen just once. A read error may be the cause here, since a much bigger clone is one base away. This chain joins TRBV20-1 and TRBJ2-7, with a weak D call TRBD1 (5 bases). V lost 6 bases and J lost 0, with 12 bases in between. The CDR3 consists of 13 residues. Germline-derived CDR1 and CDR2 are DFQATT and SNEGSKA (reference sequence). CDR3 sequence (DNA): TGCAGTGCCAATCATAGGGGCTCCTACGAGCAGTACTTC. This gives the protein CSANHRGSYEQYF.

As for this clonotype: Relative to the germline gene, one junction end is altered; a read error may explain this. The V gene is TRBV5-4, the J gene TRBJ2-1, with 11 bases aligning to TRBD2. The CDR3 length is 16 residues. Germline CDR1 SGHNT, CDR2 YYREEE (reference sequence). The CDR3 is CANSPGYSSGRNAQFF. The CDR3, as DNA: TGTGCCAACAGCCCTGGGTACTCTAGCGGGAGGAATGCGCAGTTCTTC. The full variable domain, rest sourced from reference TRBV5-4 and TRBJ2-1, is ETGVTQSPTHLIKTRGQQVTLRCSSQSGHNTVSWYQQALGQGPQFIFQYYREEENGRGNFPPRFSGLQFPNYSSELNVNALELDDSALYLCANSPGYSSGRNAQFFGPGTRLTVL.

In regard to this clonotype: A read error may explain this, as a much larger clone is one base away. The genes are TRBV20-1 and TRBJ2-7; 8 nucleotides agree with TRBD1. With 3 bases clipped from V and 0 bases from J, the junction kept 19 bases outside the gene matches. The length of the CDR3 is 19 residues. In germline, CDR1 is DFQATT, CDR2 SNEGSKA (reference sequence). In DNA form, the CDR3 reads TGCAGTGCTAGGTGTATCTTTTGGAATCAGGGGGCCGGCTCCTACGAGCAGTACTTC. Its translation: CSARCIFWNQGAGSYEQYF.

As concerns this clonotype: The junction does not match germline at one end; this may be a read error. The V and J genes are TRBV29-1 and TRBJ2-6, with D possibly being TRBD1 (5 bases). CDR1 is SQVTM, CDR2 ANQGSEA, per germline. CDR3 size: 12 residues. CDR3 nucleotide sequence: TGCAGCGCCCACTCTGGGGCCAACGTCCTGATTTTC. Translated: CSAHSGANVLIF.

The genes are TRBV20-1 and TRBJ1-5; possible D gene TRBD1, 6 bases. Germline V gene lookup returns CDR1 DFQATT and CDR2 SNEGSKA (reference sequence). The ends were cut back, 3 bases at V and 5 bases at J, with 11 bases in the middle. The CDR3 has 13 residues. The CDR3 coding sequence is TGCAGTGCTAGGAGGACAGCAGATCAGCCCCAGCATTTT. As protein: CSARRTADQPQHF.

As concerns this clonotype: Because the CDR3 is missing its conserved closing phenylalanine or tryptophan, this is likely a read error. The CDR3 coding sequence is TGTGCCATCAGTCCTGGGACTTCTGTCTCTGGTGCCAACGTCCTGACTCTC. Its protein is CAISPGTSVSGANVLTL. The chain is built from TRBV12-3 or TRBV12-4 and TRBJ2-6, with D perhaps TRBD2 (6 bases). The CDR3 loop spans 17 amino acids.

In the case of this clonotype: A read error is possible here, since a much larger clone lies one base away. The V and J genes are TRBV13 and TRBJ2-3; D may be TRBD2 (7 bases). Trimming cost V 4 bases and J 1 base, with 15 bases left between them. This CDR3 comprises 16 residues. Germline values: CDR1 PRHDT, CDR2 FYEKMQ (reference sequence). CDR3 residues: CASSSSAGAGTDTQYF. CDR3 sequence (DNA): TGTGCCAGCAGCTCCTCGGCGGGGGCGGGCACAGATACGCAGTATTTT.

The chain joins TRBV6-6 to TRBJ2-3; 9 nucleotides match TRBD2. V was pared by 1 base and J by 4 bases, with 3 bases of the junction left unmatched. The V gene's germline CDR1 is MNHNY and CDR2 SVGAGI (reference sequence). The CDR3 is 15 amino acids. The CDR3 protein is CASSYLAGGSDTQYF. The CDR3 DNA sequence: TGTGCCAGCAGTTACTTGGCGGGAGGGTCAGATACGCAGTATTTT.

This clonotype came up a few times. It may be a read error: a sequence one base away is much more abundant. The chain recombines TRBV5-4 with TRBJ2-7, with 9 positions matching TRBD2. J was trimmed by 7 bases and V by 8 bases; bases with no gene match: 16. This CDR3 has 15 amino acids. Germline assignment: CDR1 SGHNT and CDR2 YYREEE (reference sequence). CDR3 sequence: CASHSGGPSVMEQYF. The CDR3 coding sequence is TGTGCCAGTCATAGCGGGGGTCCCAGCGTCATGGAGCAGTACTTC.

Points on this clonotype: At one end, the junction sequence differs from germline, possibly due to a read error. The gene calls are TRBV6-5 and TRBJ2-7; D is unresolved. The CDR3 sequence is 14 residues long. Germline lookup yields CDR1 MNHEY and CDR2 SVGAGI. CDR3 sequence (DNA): TGTGCCAGCAGGGCAAGAGACGAGACCTACGAGCTGTACTTC. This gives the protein CASRARDETYELYF.

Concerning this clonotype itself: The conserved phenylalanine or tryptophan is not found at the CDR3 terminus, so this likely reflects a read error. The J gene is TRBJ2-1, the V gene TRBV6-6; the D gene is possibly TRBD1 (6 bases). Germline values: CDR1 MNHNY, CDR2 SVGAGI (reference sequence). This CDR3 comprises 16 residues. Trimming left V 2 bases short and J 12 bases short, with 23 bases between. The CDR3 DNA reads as TGTGCCAGCAGTTACCACAGACAGGCTCGTATAGATGGGCAGTTCTTA. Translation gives CASSYHRQARIDGQFL.

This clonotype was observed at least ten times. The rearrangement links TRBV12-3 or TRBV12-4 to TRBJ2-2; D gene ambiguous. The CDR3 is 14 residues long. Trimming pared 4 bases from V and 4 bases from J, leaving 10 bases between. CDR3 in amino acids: CASSSLHVTGELFF. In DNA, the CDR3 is TGTGCCAGCAGTTCCCTACACGTCACCGGGGAGCTGTTTTTT.

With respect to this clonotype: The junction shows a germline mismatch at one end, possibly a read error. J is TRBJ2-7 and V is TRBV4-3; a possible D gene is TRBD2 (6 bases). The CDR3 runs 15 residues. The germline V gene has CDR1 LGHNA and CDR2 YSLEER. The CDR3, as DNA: TGCGCCAGTAGCCATGTTACGGGAGTAAAAGTCGAGCAGTACTTC. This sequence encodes CASSHVTGVKVEQYF.

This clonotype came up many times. This chain's CDR3 is CSAREGNYGYTF. As DNA, the CDR3 is TGCAGTGCTAGGGAGGGCAACTATGGCTACACCTTC. The chain recombines TRBV20-1 with TRBJ1-2; D is uncertain. The germline V and J ends were trimmed by 3 bases and 2 bases, with 7 bases remaining between them. The CDR3 sequence is 12 residues long. The germline V gene encodes CDR1 DFQATT and CDR2 SNEGSKA (reference sequence).